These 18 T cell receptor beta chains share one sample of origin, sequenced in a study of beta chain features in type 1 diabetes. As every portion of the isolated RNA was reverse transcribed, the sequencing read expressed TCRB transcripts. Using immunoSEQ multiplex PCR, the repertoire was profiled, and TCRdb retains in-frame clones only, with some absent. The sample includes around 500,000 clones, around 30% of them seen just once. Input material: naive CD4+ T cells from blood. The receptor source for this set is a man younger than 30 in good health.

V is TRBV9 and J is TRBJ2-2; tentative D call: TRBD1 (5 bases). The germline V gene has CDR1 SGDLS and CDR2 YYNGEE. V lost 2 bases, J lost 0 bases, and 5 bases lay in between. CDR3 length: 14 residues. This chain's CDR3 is CASSVRANTGELFF. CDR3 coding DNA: TGTGCCAGCAGCGTCAGGGCGAACACCGGGGAGCTGTTTTTT.

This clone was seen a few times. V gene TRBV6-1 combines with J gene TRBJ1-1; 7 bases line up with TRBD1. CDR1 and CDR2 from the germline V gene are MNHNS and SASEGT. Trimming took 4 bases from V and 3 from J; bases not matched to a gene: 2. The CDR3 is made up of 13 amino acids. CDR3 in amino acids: CASSVGTDTEAFF. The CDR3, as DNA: TGTGCCAGCAGTGTGGGGACAGACACTGAAGCTTTCTTT.

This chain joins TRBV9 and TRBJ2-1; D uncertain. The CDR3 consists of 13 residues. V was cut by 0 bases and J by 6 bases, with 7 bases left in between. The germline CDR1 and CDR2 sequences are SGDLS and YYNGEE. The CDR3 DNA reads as TGTGCCAGCAGCGTAGTGGGTGTCAATGAGCAGTTCTTC. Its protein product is CASSVVGVNEQFF. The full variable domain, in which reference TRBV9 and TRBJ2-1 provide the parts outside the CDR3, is DSGVTQTPKHLITATGQRVTLRCSPRSGDLSVYWYQQSLDQGLQFLIQYYNGEERAKGNILERFSAQQFPDLHSELNLSSLELGDSALYFCASSVVGVNEQFFGPGTRLTVL.

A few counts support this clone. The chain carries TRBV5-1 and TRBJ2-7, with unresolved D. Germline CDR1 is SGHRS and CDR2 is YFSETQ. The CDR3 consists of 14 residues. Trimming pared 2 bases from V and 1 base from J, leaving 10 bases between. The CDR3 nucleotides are TGCGCCAGCAGCTTCGGCAGAAGTTCCTACGAGCAGTACTTC. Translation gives CASSFGRSSYEQYF.

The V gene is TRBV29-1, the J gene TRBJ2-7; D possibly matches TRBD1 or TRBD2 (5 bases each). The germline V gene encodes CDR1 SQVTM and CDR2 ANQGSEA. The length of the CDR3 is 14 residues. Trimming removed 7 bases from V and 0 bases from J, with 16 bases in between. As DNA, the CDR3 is TGCAGCGCATCCGGGACCAGGAGCTCCTACGAGCAGTACTTC. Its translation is CSASGTRSSYEQYF.

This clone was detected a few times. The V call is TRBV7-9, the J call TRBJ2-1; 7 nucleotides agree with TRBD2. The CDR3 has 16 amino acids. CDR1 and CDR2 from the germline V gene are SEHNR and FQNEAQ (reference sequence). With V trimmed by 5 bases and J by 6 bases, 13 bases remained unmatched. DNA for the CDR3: TGTGCCAGCAGCGGGCCGAGCGGGATACTTAGCAATGAGCAGTTCTTC. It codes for CASSGPSGILSNEQFF.

The CDR3 here is CAWSVYADTQYF. As DNA, the CDR3 is TGTGCCTGGAGTGTTTACGCAGATACGCAGTATTTT. This chain joins TRBV30 and TRBJ2-3; no clear D gene. Germline-derived CDR1 and CDR2 are GTSNPN and SVGIG (reference sequence). Trimming stripped 0 bases from V and 4 bases from J, with 5 bases between. This CDR3 has 12 residues. The entire variable domain, with the rest obtained from reference TRBV30 and TRBJ2-3, is as follows: SQTIHQWPATLVQPVGSPLSLECTVEGTSNPNLYWYRQAAGRGLQLLFYSVGIGQISSEVPQNLSASRPQDRQFILSSKKLLLSDSGFYLCAWSVYADTQYFGPGTRLTVL.

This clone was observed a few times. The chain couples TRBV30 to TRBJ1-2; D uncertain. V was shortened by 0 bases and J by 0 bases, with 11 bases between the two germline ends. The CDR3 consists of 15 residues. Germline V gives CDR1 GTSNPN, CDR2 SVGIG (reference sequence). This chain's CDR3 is CAWSVRRAANYGYTF. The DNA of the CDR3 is TGTGCCTGGAGTGTACGGAGGGCCGCTAACTATGGCTACACCTTC.

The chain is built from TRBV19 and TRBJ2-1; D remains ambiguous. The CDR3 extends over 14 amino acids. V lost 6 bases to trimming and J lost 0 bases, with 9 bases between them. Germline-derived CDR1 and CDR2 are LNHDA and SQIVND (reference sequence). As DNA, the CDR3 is TGTGCCAGTAGAAGTGCGAGCTCCTACAATGAGCAGTTCTTC. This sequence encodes CASRSASSYNEQFF.

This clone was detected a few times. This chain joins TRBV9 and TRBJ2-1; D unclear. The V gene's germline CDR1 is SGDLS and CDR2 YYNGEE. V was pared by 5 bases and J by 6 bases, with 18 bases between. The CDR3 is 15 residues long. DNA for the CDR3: TGTGCCAGCAGACCTCCTTCTTCATCTGGCAATGAGCAGTTCTTC. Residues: CASRPPSSSGNEQFF. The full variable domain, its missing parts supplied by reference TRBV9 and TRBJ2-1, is DSGVTQTPKHLITATGQRVTLRCSPRSGDLSVYWYQQSLDQGLQFLIQYYNGEERAKGNILERFSAQQFPDLHSELNLSSLELGDSALYFCASRPPSSSGNEQFFGPGTRLTVL.

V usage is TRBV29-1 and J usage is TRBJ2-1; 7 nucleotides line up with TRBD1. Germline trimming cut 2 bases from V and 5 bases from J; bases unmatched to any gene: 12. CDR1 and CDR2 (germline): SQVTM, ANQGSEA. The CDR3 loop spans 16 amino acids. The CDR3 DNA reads TGCAGCGTTGAACCGGGACAGACCATACTAGACAATGAGCAGTTCTTC. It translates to CSVEPGQTILDNEQFF.

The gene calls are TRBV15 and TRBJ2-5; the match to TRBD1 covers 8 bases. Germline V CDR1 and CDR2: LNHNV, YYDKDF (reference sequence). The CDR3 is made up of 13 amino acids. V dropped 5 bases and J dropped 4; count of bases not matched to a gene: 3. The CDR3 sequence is CATSRTGSETQYF. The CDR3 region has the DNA TGTGCCACCAGCCGGACAGGGTCAGAGACCCAGTACTTC.

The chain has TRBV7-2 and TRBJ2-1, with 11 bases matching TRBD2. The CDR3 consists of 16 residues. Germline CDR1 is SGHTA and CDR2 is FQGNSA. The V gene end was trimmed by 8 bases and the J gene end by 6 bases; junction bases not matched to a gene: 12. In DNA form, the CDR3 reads TGTGCCAGCGCCGCGCTAGCGGGAGGACGGGGCAATGAGCAGTTCTTC. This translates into CASAALAGGRGNEQFF. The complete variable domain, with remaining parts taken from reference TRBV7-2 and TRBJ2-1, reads GAGVSQSPSNKVTEKGKDVELRCDPISGHTALYWYRQSLGQGLEFLIYFQGNSAPDKSGLPSDRFSAERTGGSVSTLTIQRTQQEDSAVYLCASAALAGGRGNEQFFGPGTRLTVL.

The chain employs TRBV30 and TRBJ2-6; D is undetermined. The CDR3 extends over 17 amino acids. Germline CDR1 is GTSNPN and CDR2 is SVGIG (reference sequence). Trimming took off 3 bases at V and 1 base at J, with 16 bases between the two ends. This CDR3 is CAWSSRSIESGANVLTF. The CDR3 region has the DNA TGTGCCTGGAGCTCCAGGTCTATAGAATCTGGGGCCAACGTCCTGACTTTC.

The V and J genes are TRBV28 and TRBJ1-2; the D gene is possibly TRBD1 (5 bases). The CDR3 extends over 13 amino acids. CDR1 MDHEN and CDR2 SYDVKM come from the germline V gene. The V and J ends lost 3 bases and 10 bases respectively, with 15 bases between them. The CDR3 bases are TGTGCCAGCAGTTTGACCGACAGCTCACACTACACCTTC. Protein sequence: CASSLTDSSHYTF.

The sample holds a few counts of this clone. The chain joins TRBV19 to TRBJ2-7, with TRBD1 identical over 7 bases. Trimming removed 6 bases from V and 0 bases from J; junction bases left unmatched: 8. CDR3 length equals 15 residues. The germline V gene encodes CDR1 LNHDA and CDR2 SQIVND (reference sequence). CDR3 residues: CASSRGGSGSYEQYF. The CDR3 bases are TGTGCCAGTAGCCGAGGGGGCAGTGGCTCCTACGAGCAGTACTTC. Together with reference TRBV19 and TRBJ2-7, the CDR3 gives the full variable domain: DGGITQSPKYLFRKEGQNVTLSCEQNLNHDAMYWYRQDPGQGLRLIYYSQIVNDFQKGDIAEGYSVSREKKESFPLTVTSAQKNPTAFYLCASSRGGSGSYEQYFGPGTRLTVT.

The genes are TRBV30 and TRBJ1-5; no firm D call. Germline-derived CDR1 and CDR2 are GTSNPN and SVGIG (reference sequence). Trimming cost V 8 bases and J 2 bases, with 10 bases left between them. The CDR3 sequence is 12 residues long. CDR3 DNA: TGTGCCGCCCAAAGGGGCAATCAGCCCCAGCATTTT. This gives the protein CAAQRGNQPQHF.

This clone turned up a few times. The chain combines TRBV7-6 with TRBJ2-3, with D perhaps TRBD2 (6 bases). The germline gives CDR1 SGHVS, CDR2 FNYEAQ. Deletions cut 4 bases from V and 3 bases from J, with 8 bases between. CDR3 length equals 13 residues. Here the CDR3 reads CASSSSGTDTQYF. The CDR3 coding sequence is TGTGCCAGCAGCTCGAGCGGGACAGATACGCAGTATTTT.